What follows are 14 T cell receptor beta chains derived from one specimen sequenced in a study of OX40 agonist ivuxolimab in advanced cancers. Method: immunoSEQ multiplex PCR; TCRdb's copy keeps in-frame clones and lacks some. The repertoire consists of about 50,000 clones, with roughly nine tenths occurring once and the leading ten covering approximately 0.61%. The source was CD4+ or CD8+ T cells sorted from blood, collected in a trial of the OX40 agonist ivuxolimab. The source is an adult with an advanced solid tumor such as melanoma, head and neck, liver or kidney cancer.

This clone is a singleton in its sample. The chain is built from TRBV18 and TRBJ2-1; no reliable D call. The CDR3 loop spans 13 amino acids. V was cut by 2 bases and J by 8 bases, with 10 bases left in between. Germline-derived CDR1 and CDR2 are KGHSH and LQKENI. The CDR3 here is CASSPSKIYEQFF. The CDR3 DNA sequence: TGTGCCAGCTCACCATCTAAGATCTATGAGCAGTTCTTC. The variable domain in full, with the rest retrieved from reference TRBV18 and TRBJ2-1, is NAGVMQNPRHLVRRRGQEARLRCSPMKGHSHVYWYRQLPEEGLKFMVYLQKENIIDESGMPKERFSAEFPKEGPSILRIQQVVRGDSAAYFCASSPSKIYEQFFGPGTRLTVL.

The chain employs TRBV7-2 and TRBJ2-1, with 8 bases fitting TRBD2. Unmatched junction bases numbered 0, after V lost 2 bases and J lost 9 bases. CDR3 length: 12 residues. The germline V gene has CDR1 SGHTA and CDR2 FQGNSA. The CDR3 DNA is TGTGCCAGCAGCTTACTAGCGGGTGAGCAGTTCTTC. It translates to CASSLLAGEQFF.

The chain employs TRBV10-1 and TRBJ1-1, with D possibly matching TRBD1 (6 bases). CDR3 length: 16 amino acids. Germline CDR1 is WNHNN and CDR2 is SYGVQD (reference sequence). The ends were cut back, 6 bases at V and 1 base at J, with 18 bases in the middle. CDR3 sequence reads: CASSNSFGTRNTEAFF. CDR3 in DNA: TGCGCCAGCAGCAATTCTTTCGGGACAAGGAACACTGAAGCTTTCTTT.

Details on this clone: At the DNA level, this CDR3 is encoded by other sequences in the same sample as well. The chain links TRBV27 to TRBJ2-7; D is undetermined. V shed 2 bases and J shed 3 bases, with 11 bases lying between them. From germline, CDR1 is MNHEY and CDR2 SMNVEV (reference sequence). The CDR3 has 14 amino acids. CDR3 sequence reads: CASSLGGQNYEQYF. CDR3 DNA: TGTGCCAGCAGTTTAGGTGGCCAGAACTACGAGCAGTACTTC.

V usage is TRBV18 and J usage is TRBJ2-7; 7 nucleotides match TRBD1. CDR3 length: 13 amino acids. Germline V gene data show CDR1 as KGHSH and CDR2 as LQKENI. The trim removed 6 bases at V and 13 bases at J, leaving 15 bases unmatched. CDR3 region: CASSRSEGAVFYF. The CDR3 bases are TGTGCCAGCTCCCGGTCAGAGGGGGCCGTTTTTTACTTC. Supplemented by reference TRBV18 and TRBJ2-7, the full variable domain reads NAGVMQNPRHLVRRRGQEARLRCSPMKGHSHVYWYRQLPEEGLKFMVYLQKENIIDESGMPKERFSAEFPKEGPSILRIQQVVRGDSAAYFCASSRSEGAVFYFGPGTRLTVT.

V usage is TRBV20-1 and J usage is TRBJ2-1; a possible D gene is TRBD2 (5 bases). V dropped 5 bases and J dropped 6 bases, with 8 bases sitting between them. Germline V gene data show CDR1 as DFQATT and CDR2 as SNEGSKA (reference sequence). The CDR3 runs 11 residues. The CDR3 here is CSADYTNEQFF. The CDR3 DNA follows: TGCAGTGCTGACTATACCAATGAGCAGTTCTTC.

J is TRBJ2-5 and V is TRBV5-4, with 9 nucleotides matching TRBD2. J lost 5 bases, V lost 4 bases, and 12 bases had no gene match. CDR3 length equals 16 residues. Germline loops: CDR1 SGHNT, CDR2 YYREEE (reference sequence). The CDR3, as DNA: TGTGCCAGCAGCCCGACCGCGGGAGGGCCCTGGGAGACCCAGTACTTC. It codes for CASSPTAGGPWETQYF. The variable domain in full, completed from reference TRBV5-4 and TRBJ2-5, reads ETGVTQSPTHLIKTRGQQVTLRCSSQSGHNTVSWYQQALGQGPQFIFQYYREEENGRGNFPPRFSGLQFPNYSSELNVNALELDDSALYLCASSPTAGGPWETQYFGPGTRLLVL.

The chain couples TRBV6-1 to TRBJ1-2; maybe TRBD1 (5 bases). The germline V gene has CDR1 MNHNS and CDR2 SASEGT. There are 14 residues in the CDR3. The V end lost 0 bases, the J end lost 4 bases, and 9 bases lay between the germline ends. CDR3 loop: CASSEAWDGYGYTF. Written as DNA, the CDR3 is TGTGCCAGCAGTGAAGCGTGGGACGGCTATGGCTACACCTTC.

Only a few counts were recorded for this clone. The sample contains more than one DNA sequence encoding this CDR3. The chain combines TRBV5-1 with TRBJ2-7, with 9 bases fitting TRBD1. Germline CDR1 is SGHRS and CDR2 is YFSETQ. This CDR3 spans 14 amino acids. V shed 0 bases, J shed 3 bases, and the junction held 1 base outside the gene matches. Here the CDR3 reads CASSLEGQGYEQYF. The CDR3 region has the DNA TGCGCCAGCAGCTTGGAGGGACAGGGCTACGAGCAGTACTTC.

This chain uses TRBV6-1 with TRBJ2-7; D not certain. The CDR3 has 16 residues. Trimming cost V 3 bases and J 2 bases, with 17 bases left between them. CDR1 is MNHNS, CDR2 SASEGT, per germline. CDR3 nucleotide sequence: TGTGCCAGCAGTGACCCTCTCTGGCACCTAACCTACGAGCAGTACTTC. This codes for CASSDPLWHLTYEQYF.

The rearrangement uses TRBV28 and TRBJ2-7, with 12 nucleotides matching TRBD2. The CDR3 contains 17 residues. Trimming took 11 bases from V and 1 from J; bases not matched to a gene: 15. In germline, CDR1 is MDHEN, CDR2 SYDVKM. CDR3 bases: TGTGCCTGTTCTGGACTAGCGGGAAGCCCGTCTTCCTACGAGCAGTACTTC. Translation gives CACSGLAGSPSSYEQYF.

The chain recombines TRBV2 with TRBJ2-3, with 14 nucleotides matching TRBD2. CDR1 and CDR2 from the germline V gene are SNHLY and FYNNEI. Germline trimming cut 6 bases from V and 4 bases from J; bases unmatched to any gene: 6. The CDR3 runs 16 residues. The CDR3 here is CASRPGLAGGPDTQYF. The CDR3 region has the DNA TGTGCCAGCAGACCTGGACTAGCGGGAGGCCCAGATACGCAGTATTTT. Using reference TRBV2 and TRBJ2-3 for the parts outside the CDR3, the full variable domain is EPEVTQTPSHQVTQMGQEVILRCVPISNHLYFYWYRQILGQKVEFLVSFYNNEISEKSEIFDDQFSVERPDGSNFTLKIRSTKLEDSAMYFCASRPGLAGGPDTQYFGPGTRLTVL.

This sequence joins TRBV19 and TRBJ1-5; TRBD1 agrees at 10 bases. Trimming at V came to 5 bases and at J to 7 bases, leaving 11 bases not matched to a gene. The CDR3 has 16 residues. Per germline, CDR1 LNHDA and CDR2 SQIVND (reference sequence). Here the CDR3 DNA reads TGTGCCAGTAGTCTTACGGACAGGGGGGGAAGGCAGCCCCAGCATTTT. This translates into CASSLTDRGGRQPQHF. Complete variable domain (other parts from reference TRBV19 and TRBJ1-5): DGGITQSPKYLFRKEGQNVTLSCEQNLNHDAMYWYRQDPGQGLRLIYYSQIVNDFQKGDIAEGYSVSREKKESFPLTVTSAQKNPTAFYLCASSLTDRGGRQPQHFGDGTRLSIL.

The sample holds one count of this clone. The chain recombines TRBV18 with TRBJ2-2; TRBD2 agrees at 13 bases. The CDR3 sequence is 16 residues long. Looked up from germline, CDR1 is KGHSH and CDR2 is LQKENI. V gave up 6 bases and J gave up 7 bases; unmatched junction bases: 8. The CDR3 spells CASSRTSGSSVGELFF. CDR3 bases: TGTGCCAGCTCCCGGACTAGCGGGAGCAGCGTCGGGGAGCTGTTTTTT.